A single sample is the source of the 28 T cell receptor beta chains below, sequenced in a study of blood T cells in healthy people across ages. Sample-barcoded 5' priming and a J-beta primer mix drove a second PCR of about 6 to 12 cycles. TCRdb reanalysed the 5' RACE reads using MiXCR and keeps one entry per CDR3 protein. The profile shows approximately 800,000 distinct CDR3 sequences, 56% of them singletons. Source material: blood. All receptors derive from a man aged 40-49 years in good health.

This clonotype has only a few counts. The chain has TRBV5-1 and TRBJ1-2; D is ambiguous. Trimming cost V 0 bases and J 4 bases, with 10 bases left between them. This CDR3 is built from 14 residues. Germline CDR1 reads SGHRS; CDR2 reads YFSETQ. CDR3: CASSLDRSSYGYTF. In DNA form, the CDR3 reads TGCGCCAGCAGCTTGGATCGGTCCAGCTATGGCTACACCTTC.

The V call is TRBV29-1, the J call TRBJ2-3; 9 nucleotides agree with TRBD2. CDR1 and CDR2 (germline): SQVTM, ANQGSEA. J lost 6 bases, V lost 7 bases, and 8 bases had no gene match. This CDR3 comprises 13 residues. CDR3 sequence reads: CSGLGTSRDTQYF. The DNA for the CDR3 is TGCAGCGGGCTTGGGACTAGCAGGGATACGCAGTATTTT.

The chain combines TRBV9 with TRBJ2-6; D may correspond to TRBD1 or TRBD2 (5 bases each). This CDR3 is 16 amino acids long. Germline values: CDR1 SGDLS, CDR2 YYNGEE. V shed 4 bases and J shed 8 bases, with 19 bases lying between them. This CDR3 is CASSPSGTDWTNVLTF. The CDR3 coding sequence is TGTGCCAGCAGCCCCTCAGGGACGGACTGGACCAACGTCCTGACTTTC.

The sample holds a few counts of this clonotype. The genes are TRBV4-3 and TRBJ2-1; the D gene is possibly TRBD2 (6 bases). CDR1 is LGHNA and CDR2 is YSLEER in the germline V gene. Trimming removed 3 bases at V and 7 bases at J, with 16 bases between. The length of the CDR3 is 15 residues. CDR3: CASSQTWGGGNEQFF. CDR3 DNA: TGCGCCAGCAGCCAGACGTGGGGAGGAGGTAATGAGCAGTTCTTC.

This clonotype showed up just once. The genes are TRBV6-2 or TRBV6-3 and TRBJ1-5; D gene ambiguous. The ends were cut back, 0 bases at V and 7 bases at J, with 7 bases in the middle. This CDR3 contains 13 residues. CDR1 MNHEY and CDR2 SVGEGT come from the germline V gene. The CDR3 is CASSYSSGQPQHF. CDR3 coding DNA: TGTGCCAGCAGTTACTCTTCGGGGCAGCCCCAGCATTTT.

This clonotype was seen at least ten times. V usage is TRBV24-1 and J usage is TRBJ2-1; TRBD1 matches 9 bases. The V gene end was trimmed by 3 bases and the J gene end by 6 bases; junction bases not matched to a gene: 11. CDR3 length: 17 amino acids. CDR1 is KGHDR and CDR2 is SFDVKD in the germline V gene. The CDR3 sequence is CATSDPPPGQGSNEQFF. DNA of the CDR3: TGTGCCACCAGTGATCCACCTCCGGGACAGGGATCCAATGAGCAGTTCTTC.

V usage is TRBV20-1 and J usage is TRBJ2-1, with TRBD2 matching over 13 bases. This CDR3 has 17 residues. Per germline, CDR1 DFQATT and CDR2 SNEGSKA (reference sequence). Trimming took 4 bases from V and 8 from J; bases not matched to a gene: 14. CDR3 bases: TGCAGTGCTATGCGACTAGCGGGAGGATATCGTAGCGATGAGCAGTTCTTC. As protein: CSAMRLAGGYRSDEQFF.

This clonotype was picked up a small number of times. This rearrangement joins TRBV3-1 to TRBJ2-1, with TRBD2 identical over 9 bases. Per germline, CDR1 LGHDT and CDR2 YNNKEL (reference sequence). The CDR3 is 14 amino acids. The ends lost 6 bases at V and 7 bases at J; junction bases unmatched: 7. The CDR3 nucleotides read TGTGCCAGCAGGGATAGCGGGGGATATAATGAGCAGTTCTTC. Translating gives CASRDSGGYNEQFF.

This clonotype came up a few times. The CDR3 protein is CASSQGPPTEQFF. The CDR3 coding sequence is TGTGCCAGCAGCCAAGGGCCTCCCACTGAGCAGTTCTTC. The rearrangement uses TRBV3-1 and TRBJ2-1, with D uncertain. CDR1 is LGHDT and CDR2 is YNNKEL in the germline V gene (reference sequence). This CDR3 is built from 13 residues. Trimming removed 1 base from V and 9 bases from J, with 10 bases in between.

V and J are TRBV6-5 and TRBJ1-5; D gene ambiguous. This CDR3 has 15 residues. V lost 5 bases and J lost 1, with 12 bases in between. Per the germline V gene, CDR1 is MNHEY and CDR2 is SVGAGI. The CDR3 DNA reads TGTGCCAGCAGTGTATCGGACGGGAGCAATCAGCCCCAGCATTTT. Amino acids: CASSVSDGSNQPQHF.

V gene TRBV6-2 or TRBV6-3 combines with J gene TRBJ2-5, with D tentatively TRBD1 (5 bases). Between the trimmed V and J ends, which lost 2 bases and 2 bases, there was a span of 12 bases. From germline, CDR1 is MNHEY and CDR2 SVGEGT. This CDR3 spans 15 amino acids. The CDR3: CASSYDLGPQETQYF. The CDR3 DNA is TGTGCCAGCAGTTACGATTTGGGGCCTCAAGAGACCCAGTACTTC.

This clonotype was seen a few times. The chain employs TRBV28 and TRBJ2-3, with 7 bases matching TRBD1. With V trimmed by 6 bases and J by 5 bases, 11 bases remained unmatched. Germline lookup yields CDR1 MDHEN and CDR2 SYDVKM. The CDR3 sequence is 15 residues long. This CDR3 reads CASSKNRGSGDTQYF. The CDR3, as DNA: TGTGCCAGCAGCAAAAACAGGGGTTCAGGAGATACGCAGTATTTT.

The genes are TRBV12-3 or TRBV12-4 and TRBJ2-3; D unresolved. V shed 6 bases and J shed 5 bases, with 12 bases lying between them. There are 13 residues in the CDR3. As DNA, the CDR3 is TGTGCCAGCAGGCCAGCGAGTGGAGATACGCAGTATTTT. This codes for CASRPASGDTQYF.

Details on this clonotype: The junction shows a germline mismatch at one end, possibly a read error. The genes are TRBV20-1 and TRBJ2-7, with TRBD1 identical over 12 bases. The V gene's germline CDR1 is DFQATT and CDR2 SNEGSKA (reference sequence). The CDR3 runs to 15 residues. CDR3 region: CSAFSRDRGRYEQYF. CDR3 in DNA: TGTAGTGCTTTCAGCCGGGACAGGGGGCGCTACGAGCAGTACTTC.

The count of this clonotype is one. This rearrangement joins TRBV6-1 to TRBJ2-3, with 12 positions matching TRBD2. The CDR3 runs to 15 residues. Germline CDR1 reads MNHNS; CDR2 reads SASEGT. Trimming at V came to 7 bases and at J to 6 bases, leaving 8 bases not matched to a gene. The chain's CDR3 is CASTPGLAGKDTQYF. CDR3 nucleotide sequence: TGTGCCAGCACCCCCGGACTAGCGGGAAAGGATACGCAGTATTTT.

The CDR3 bases are TGTGCCAGCAGCTGGGGGATGAGCTCCTACAATGAGCAGTTCTTC. Residues: CASSWGMSSYNEQFF. The V call is TRBV11-2, the J call TRBJ2-1; D tentatively fits TRBD1 or TRBD2 (5 bases each). This CDR3 is built from 15 residues. The V gene lost 4 bases and the J gene lost 0 bases, with 10 bases spanning the gap. Germline CDR1 SGHAT, CDR2 FQNNGV.

V and J are TRBV6-1 and TRBJ2-7, with TRBD1 identical over 7 bases. Germline trimming cut 6 bases from V and 4 bases from J; bases unmatched to any gene: 6. CDR1 and CDR2 (germline): MNHNS, SASEGT. The CDR3 has 13 amino acids. CDR3 region: CASSRQGVYEQYF. The CDR3 DNA is TGTGCCAGCAGCCGCCAGGGGGTATACGAGCAGTACTTC.

The V and J genes are TRBV7-2 and TRBJ2-2; D is undetermined. The germline V gene has CDR1 SGHTA and CDR2 FQGNSA. The CDR3 is 12 residues long. V dropped 5 bases and J dropped 9 bases, with 10 bases sitting between them. CDR3 sequence (DNA): TGTGCCAGCAGCAAAGACTTGAGGGAGCTGTTTTTT. This encodes CASSKDLRELFF.

The genes are TRBV7-2 and TRBJ2-7, with D unresolved. The J call may not be correct, given that the DNA end is closer to TRBJ2-5. Germline lookup yields CDR1 SGHTA and CDR2 FQGNSA. This CDR3 is 16 amino acids long. The CDR3 protein is CTSSLEYPSAEETQYF. Here the CDR3 DNA reads TGTACCAGCAGCTTAGAGTATCCGTCAGCCGAAGAGACCCAGTACTTC.

The chain has TRBV29-1 and TRBJ2-1, with 9 bases aligning to TRBD1. The V and J ends lost 6 bases and 6 bases, in that order; junction bases with no gene match: 9. This CDR3 has 14 amino acids. Germline CDR1 and CDR2: SQVTM and ANQGSEA. This CDR3 reads CSVPGQGSLNEQFF. DNA for the CDR3: TGCAGCGTACCGGGACAGGGATCACTCAATGAGCAGTTCTTC.

This clonotype was seen a single time. The chain couples TRBV20-1 to TRBJ2-5; the match to TRBD1 covers 7 bases. The CDR3 sequence is 16 residues long. CDR1 DFQATT and CDR2 SNEGSKA come from the germline V gene (reference sequence). V trimming: 6 bases; J trimming: 3 bases; junction bases outside the gene matches: 16. The DNA of the CDR3 is TGCAGTGCCGCTCGCCCACAGGGGAGTCGGAAAGAGACCCAGTACTTC. It codes for CSAARPQGSRKETQYF.

The chain employs TRBV28 and TRBJ1-2; 8 bases are a match to TRBD1. Germline CDR1 MDHEN, CDR2 SYDVKM. The junction had 6 bases not matched to a gene; V was cut back by 4 bases and J by 8 bases. The length of the CDR3 is 13 residues. CDR3 bases: TGTGCCAGCAGTTACGACAGGGGAACGGGCTACACCTTC. Translating gives CASSYDRGTGYTF.

This clonotype was observed a few times. J is TRBJ2-5 and V is TRBV29-1; D possibly matches TRBD1 or TRBD2 (6 bases each). CDR3 size: 15 residues. CDR1 SQVTM and CDR2 ANQGSEA come from the germline V gene. V lost 1 base and J 7 bases, leaving 19 bases between the germline ends. In nucleotides, the CDR3 is TGCAGCGTTGAAGGGGGGGCCCTGGGATGGACGACCCAGTACTTC. Its protein is CSVEGGALGWTTQYF.

This clonotype was seen more than once but under ten times. J is TRBJ2-7 and V is TRBV27; TRBD1 matches at 7 bases. J was trimmed by 0 bases and V by 5 bases; bases with no gene match: 4. Germline CDR1 MNHEY, CDR2 SMNVEV (reference sequence). CDR3 length: 14 residues. The CDR3 region is CASSATGSSYEQYF. Here the CDR3 DNA reads TGTGCCAGCAGTGCGACAGGGTCCTCCTACGAGCAGTACTTC.

The gene calls are TRBV4-1 and TRBJ1-2; D not certain. The CDR3 is 16 residues long. V dropped 3 bases and J dropped 4 bases, with 18 bases sitting between them. Germline V gene sequence: CDR1 MGHRA, CDR2 YSYEKL. The CDR3 loop reads CASSQSRGGDAYGYTF. The CDR3 region has the DNA TGCGCCAGCAGCCAGTCCCGCGGTGGGGATGCCTATGGCTACACCTTC.

This clonotype was detected a few times. The chain is built from TRBV12-3 or TRBV12-4 and TRBJ2-4, with D possibly TRBD1 on 5 matching bases. Deletions cut 7 bases from V and 8 bases from J, with 12 bases between. There are 12 residues in the CDR3. The chain's CDR3 is CASTADTDIQYF. CDR3 coding DNA: TGTGCCAGCACCGCGGACACCGACATTCAGTACTTC.

The rearrangement joins TRBV3-1 to TRBJ2-1; 8 positions match TRBD1. The length of the CDR3 is 15 residues. V trimming: 6 bases; J trimming: 7 bases; junction bases outside the gene matches: 11. Germline CDR1 reads LGHDT; CDR2 reads YNNKEL (reference sequence). The CDR3 sequence: CASSDRGRGGNEQFF. CDR3 DNA: TGTGCCAGCAGTGACAGGGGCCGAGGGGGGAATGAGCAGTTCTTC.

J is TRBJ2-7 and V is TRBV5-1, with 7 bases aligning to TRBD2. The CDR3 runs 15 residues. V was pared by 1 base and J by 3 bases, with 7 bases of the junction left unmatched. Germline lookup yields CDR1 SGHRS and CDR2 YFSETQ. The CDR3 is CASSLQPSGDYEQYF. In nucleotides, the CDR3 is TGCGCCAGCAGCTTGCAGCCTAGCGGTGACTACGAGCAGTACTTC.